What follows are 21 T cell receptor beta chains derived from one specimen sequenced in a study of cytomegalovirus exposure and HLA in healthy donors. Researchers ran the PCR with 60 Vbeta and 13 Jbeta primers. The repertoire was sequenced with immunoSEQ multiplex PCR; TCRdb's copy has only in-frame clones and lacks some. The sample carries approximately 120,000 clones, around 73% recorded once. The sequenced material came from PBMCs. The receptors originated from a man aged 60 to 75 in good health and CMV-seropositive.

The chain links TRBV6-1 to TRBJ1-4; 8 nucleotides match TRBD1. In germline, CDR1 is MNHNS, CDR2 SASEGT. V shed 5 bases and J 11 bases; nucleotides not matched to a gene: 13. The CDR3 runs 15 residues. CDR3 coding DNA: TGTGCCAGCAGTCCGAATACAGGGGGGTGGGATAAACTGTTTTTT. Protein: CASSPNTGGWDKLFF.

In the case of this clone: The same CDR3 arises from other DNA sequences in this sample as well. The V and J genes are TRBV30 and TRBJ2-3; possibly TRBD2 for D (6 bases). The germline V gene encodes CDR1 GTSNPN and CDR2 SVGIG (reference sequence). CDR3 length: 13 amino acids. V was cut by 0 bases and J by 3 bases, with 7 bases left in between. CDR3 coding DNA: TGTGCCTGGAGTGTACGGGGGACAGATACGCAGTATTTT. It yields the protein CAWSVRGTDTQYF.

This chain uses TRBV4-1 with TRBJ1-3; D call uncertain. The CDR3 totals 15 residues. Germline loops: CDR1 MGHRA, CDR2 YSYEKL. V was clipped by 4 bases and J by 2 bases, with 12 bases between them. The CDR3 sequence is CASSRLLEPGNTIYF. The CDR3 bases are TGCGCCAGCAGCCGTCTTCTGGAGCCTGGAAACACCATATATTTT.

This clone was seen a handful of times. Germline and junction disagree at one end, which may indicate a read error. The V call is TRBV7-7, the J call TRBJ2-2; D perhaps matches TRBD2 (6 bases). Looked up from germline, CDR1 is SSHAT and CDR2 is FNYEAQ (reference sequence). The CDR3 is 14 amino acids. The CDR3 coding sequence is TGTGCTAGCAGCTCGGGACTCAACACCGGGGAGCTGTTTTTT. As protein: CASSSGLNTGELFF.

This clone has only a few counts. This chain connects TRBV5-1 to TRBJ1-3, with a possible D match to TRBD1 (5 bases). Per germline, CDR1 SGHRS and CDR2 YFSETQ. The V gene lost 1 base and the J gene lost 0 bases, with 14 bases spanning the gap. The CDR3 contains 17 residues. The CDR3: CASSLLAGGSSGNTIYF. In nucleotides, the CDR3 is TGCGCCAGCAGCTTGTTGGCTGGGGGGAGCTCTGGAAACACCATATATTTT.

The chain has TRBV29-1 and TRBJ1-4; TRBD1 matches 7 bases. The CDR3 has 13 residues. The germline V gene encodes CDR1 SQVTM and CDR2 ANQGSEA. Trimming at V came to 3 bases and at J to 8 bases, leaving 6 bases not matched to a gene. CDR3 DNA sequence: TGCAGCGTTGAGGGGGCAGGGGGGGAAAAACTGTTTTTT. As protein: CSVEGAGGEKLFF.

The chain has TRBV29-1 and TRBJ2-1, with 9 bases identical to TRBD2. The V and J ends lost 3 bases and 8 bases, in that order; junction bases with no gene match: 2. This CDR3 region has 12 residues. In germline, CDR1 is SQVTM, CDR2 ANQGSEA. CDR3 nucleotide sequence: TGCAGCGTTGACGGGACTAGCTATGAGCAGTTCTTC. Its translation: CSVDGTSYEQFF.

The gene calls are TRBV28 and TRBJ2-7; 9 bases align to TRBD1. V lost 2 bases, J lost 5 bases, and 10 bases stayed unmatched. The CDR3 contains 16 residues. CDR1 and CDR2 from the germline V gene are MDHEN and SYDVKM. CDR3 nucleotide sequence: TGTGCCAGCAGTTTACCCATGGGGACAGGGTACGACGAGCAGTACTTC. Protein product: CASSLPMGTGYDEQYF.

V and J are TRBV7-6 and TRBJ2-5; no firm D call. Trimming took off 5 bases at V and 2 bases at J, with 12 bases between the two ends. Germline V gene lookup returns CDR1 SGHVS and CDR2 FNYEAQ. The CDR3 is 14 amino acids. In nucleotides, the CDR3 is TGTGCCAGCAGCCGAGGCGGCGATCAAGAGACCCAGTACTTC. Residues: CASSRGGDQETQYF.

The chain couples TRBV7-2 to TRBJ2-3; 11 bases fit TRBD1. V lost 8 bases and J lost 4; bases outside the gene matches: 5. This CDR3 is built from 14 residues. From germline, CDR1 is SGHTA and CDR2 FQGNSA. The DNA of the CDR3 is TGTGCCAGCGCCCGGGACAGGGGGTCAGATACGCAGTATTTT. Residues: CASARDRGSDTQYF. The full variable domain, completed using reference TRBV7-2 and TRBJ2-3, is GAGVSQSPSNKVTEKGKDVELRCDPISGHTALYWYRQSLGQGLEFLIYFQGNSAPDKSGLPSDRFSAERTGGSVSTLTIQRTQQEDSAVYLCASARDRGSDTQYFGPGTRLTVL.

This chain links TRBV6-5 with TRBJ2-3, with D perhaps matching TRBD1 (5 bases). Trimming pared 7 bases from V and 0 bases from J, leaving 8 bases between. The CDR3 is made up of 13 amino acids. The germline V gene encodes CDR1 MNHEY and CDR2 SVGAGI. As DNA, the CDR3 is TGTGCCAGCAAACAGGAAAGCACAGATACGCAGTATTTT. This sequence encodes CASKQESTDTQYF.

V gene TRBV9 combines with J gene TRBJ1-1; D gene unclear. This CDR3 region has 14 residues. Germline CDR1 is SGDLS and CDR2 is YYNGEE. Trimming pared 4 bases from V and 2 bases from J, leaving 12 bases between. CDR3 residues: CASSPNAHNTEAFF. CDR3 bases: TGTGCCAGCAGCCCCAACGCACATAACACTGAAGCTTTCTTT.

This sequence joins TRBV7-3 and TRBJ2-3; 7 bases fit TRBD2. CDR1 SGHTA and CDR2 FQGTGA come from the germline V gene. Germline trimming cut 5 bases from V and 4 bases from J; bases unmatched to any gene: 6. This CDR3 contains 14 residues. The CDR3 loop reads CASSRTGGADTQYF. The CDR3, as DNA: TGTGCCAGCAGCAGGACTGGGGGGGCAGATACGCAGTATTTT.

The gene calls are TRBV29-1 and TRBJ2-7; TRBD1 agrees at 10 bases. The ends lost 0 bases at V and 3 bases at J; junction bases unmatched: 5. The CDR3 is 15 amino acids. Germline lookup yields CDR1 SQVTM and CDR2 ANQGSEA. The CDR3 DNA sequence: TGCAGCGTTGAAGAGGGGACAGGGGACGGCTACGAGCAGTACTTC. This sequence encodes CSVEEGTGDGYEQYF.

This clone was detected a few times. The rearrangement links TRBV6-1 to TRBJ2-7, with TRBD2 identical over 11 bases. Germline V gives CDR1 MNHNS, CDR2 SASEGT. The CDR3 totals 15 residues. V dropped 5 bases and J dropped 0; count of bases not matched to a gene: 3. CDR3 residues: CASSFSGGASYEQYF. In nucleotides, the CDR3 is TGTGCCAGCAGTTTTAGCGGGGGGGCCTCCTACGAGCAGTACTTC.

The V call is TRBV10-1, the J call TRBJ2-3; the D gene is possibly TRBD1 (6 bases). Germline V gene sequence: CDR1 WNHNN, CDR2 SYGVQD (reference sequence). Trimming stripped 4 bases from V and 5 bases from J, with 22 bases between. CDR3 length equals 17 residues. The CDR3 DNA reads as TGCGCCAGCAGTGGAAATTCATGGGGGCTTCGAGGAGATACGCAGTATTTT. This translates into CASSGNSWGLRGDTQYF.

This clone has more than one count but fewer than ten. The genes are TRBV10-1 and TRBJ1-6; possible D gene TRBD1, 6 bases. Germline-derived CDR1 and CDR2 are WNHNN and SYGVQD (reference sequence). Deletions cut 2 bases from V and 10 bases from J, with 12 bases between. This CDR3 comprises 14 residues. CDR3 residues: CASSENRERSPLHF. CDR3 bases: TGCGCCAGCAGTGAGAACAGGGAAAGATCACCCCTCCACTTT.

The chain joins TRBV28 to TRBJ2-7, with TRBD2 matching 12 bases. Trimming removed 2 bases from V and 5 bases from J; junction bases left unmatched: 10. Germline CDR1 MDHEN, CDR2 SYDVKM. This CDR3 comprises 17 residues. DNA of the CDR3: TGTGCCAGCAGTTTAAGGACTAGCGGGGCCCTATCGGACGAGCAGTACTTC. It translates to CASSLRTSGALSDEQYF.

The chain couples TRBV5-1 to TRBJ1-3; 10 bases match TRBD1. This CDR3 contains 14 residues. Looked up from germline, CDR1 is SGHRS and CDR2 is YFSETQ. V gave up 0 bases and J gave up 7 bases; unmatched junction bases: 1. This chain's CDR3 is CASSLVGQGNTIYF. The CDR3 DNA reads as TGCGCCAGCAGCTTGGTGGGACAGGGGAACACCATATATTTT.

This chain uses TRBV23-1 with TRBJ1-6, with a tentative D call TRBD1 (6 bases). TRBV23-1 is noted as an ORF with a role that remains uncertain. This CDR3 region has 22 residues. The ends were cut back, 10 bases at V and 0 bases at J, with 34 bases in the middle. CDR3 DNA sequence: TGCGCCACCCGAAGCCACGATGAAAAACCGGGACACGCGAACTCCTATAATTCACCCCTCCACTTT. Amino acids: CATRSHDEKPGHANSYNSPLHF.

The chain combines TRBV28 with TRBJ2-5; the match to TRBD1 covers 8 bases. This CDR3 is 12 amino acids long. The V segment lost 5 bases and the J segment 6 bases; nucleotides outside the gene matches: 2. Germline V gene data show CDR1 as MDHEN and CDR2 as SYDVKM. CDR3 DNA: TGTGCCAGCAGTGGGGACAGGAAGACCCAGTACTTC. Its translation is CASSGDRKTQYF.